A selection of T cell receptor beta chains follows, all from one sample in a study of blood T cells in healthy people across ages. From the 5' RACE reads, TCRdb called clonotypes with MiXCR, one entry per CDR3 protein. This table holds about 1.5 million distinct CDR3 sequences, under 55% found once. The source material was blood. These receptors were obtained from a woman aged 18 to 35 in good health. Each CDR3 is given with its conserved first and last residue. Each record gives: V gene, clone size, J gene, CDR3 protein. Rows may omit the clone size; those that give it use once, few, many or a size class.

>TRBV9|few|TRBJ2-4
CASSVEGGWAKNIQYF
>TRBV11-2|-|TRBJ2-5
CASSPRLAGTQYF
>TRBV13|few|TRBJ2-7
CASSPQTGHSYEQYF
>TRBV5-1|-|TRBJ1-1
CASSLDPLTEAFF
>TRBV7-2|few|TRBJ2-3
CASSLNGDFTDTQYF
>TRBV7-9|few|TRBJ2-3
CASSLWIGGADDTQYF
>TRBV30|-|TRBJ2-1
CAWMGQNYNEQFF
>TRBV11-2|-|TRBJ2-7
CASSYGQVYEQYF
>TRBV4-1|once|TRBJ2-7
CASGQGAGQHYEQYF
>TRBV6-2/TRBV6-3|-|TRBJ2-1
CASERGLAGGLGYNEQFF
>TRBV7-2|-|TRBJ2-3
CASSLKWGTGSTDTQYF
>TRBV7-2|many|TRBJ1-2
CASTIAGRGYGYTF
>TRBV12-3/TRBV12-4|-|TRBJ2-3
CASSLQLEGTQYF
>TRBV12-3/TRBV12-4|-|-
CASSFGELGTTQTQYF
>TRBV25-1|-|TRBJ1-6
CASSAPGTLGPLHF
>TRBV4-2|few|TRBJ2-1
CASSQAAVSSYNEQFF
>TRBV6-2/TRBV6-3|-|-
CASSTLTIEQYF
>TRBV15|-|TRBJ2-1
CATSRLGQGGFGEQFF
>TRBV20-1|many|TRBJ2-1
CSATLYNEQFF
>TRBV20-1|-|TRBJ2-7
CSAQTGTDTPYEQYF
>TRBV6-1|few|TRBJ2-7
CASDVGRDEQYF
>TRBV12-3/TRBV12-4|few|TRBJ1-2
CASRPGTAIIYGYTF
>TRBV25-1|once|TRBJ2-2
CASSELGGNGELFF
>TRBV6-1|few|TRBJ2-3
CASRGVAGFTDTQYF
>TRBV27|-|TRBJ1-2
CASSLWAQRGLYGYTF
>TRBV7-9|-|TRBJ2-6
CASSLTDRAAGANVLTF
>TRBV28|-|TRBJ2-3
CASRRWTSGRSDTQYF
>TRBV24-1|-|TRBJ2-7
CATSDSYGYEQYF
>TRBV6-2/TRBV6-3|-|TRBJ2-7
CAAGAPYEQYF
>TRBV5-1|once|TRBJ2-1
CARSLAATQTYNEQFF
>TRBV7-2|-|TRBJ2-3
CASSSARQGRTDTQYF
>TRBV20-1|-|TRBJ2-5
CSAGDGWYQETQYF
>TRBV18|-|TRBJ1-4
CTSSPGRNEKLFF
>TRBV2|few|TRBJ1-6
CASSEAIQGTYNSPLHF
>TRBV7-9|-|TRBJ2-7
CASSKTGTRSYEQYF
>TRBV7-9|-|TRBJ2-3
CASSLGLSRDTDTQYF
>TRBV6-2/TRBV6-3|-|TRBJ1-4
CASRRRIATNEKLFF
>TRBV10-3|-|TRBJ2-7
CATTPGQGDHEQYF
>TRBV6-5|few|TRBJ2-1
CASSYDAVGPNNEQFF
>TRBV28|few|TRBJ2-7
CASSFYSGRASSYEQYF
>TRBV28|-|TRBJ1-2
CASSSTGGNGYTF
>TRBV5-1|few|TRBJ1-5
CASSLDGARNQPQHF
>TRBV18|-|TRBJ2-7
CASSRATQTYEQYF
>TRBV29-1|-|TRBJ2-2
CSVEGGSGELFF
>TRBV6-2/TRBV6-3|once|TRBJ2-1
CAISAHYNEQFF
>TRBV10-2|once|TRBJ2-2
CAAGWDRGRLGTGELFF
>TRBV6-1|-|TRBJ2-1
CASSASGSAEQFF
>TRBV20-1|-|TRBJ1-2
CSARPLGVKDLSAGYYTF
>TRBV29-1|-|TRBJ2-1
CSVRTPGRAESNEQFF